Presented here are 28 T cell receptor beta chains from one specimen sequenced in a study of T cell responses to AZD1222 COVID-19 vaccine. TCRdb keeps only in-frame clones here, not all; method: immunoSEQ multiplex PCR. In the table there are some 200,000 clones, roughly 90% of which are singletons. Material: peripheral blood, obtained on day 0 of AZD1222 vaccination. These TCRs come from an adult in good health.

This rearrangement joins TRBV2 to TRBJ1-5, with 8 positions matching TRBD1. CDR1 and CDR2 from the germline V gene are SNHLY and FYNNEI. The CDR3 runs to 16 residues. Losses at the gene ends were 1 base for V and 5 bases for J; bases not matched to a gene: 7. CDR3 in amino acids: CASSEESSGGDQPQHF. Here the CDR3 DNA reads TGTGCCAGCAGTGAAGAGTCTTCAGGGGGCGATCAGCCCCAGCATTTT.

The genes are TRBV4-1 and TRBJ1-2, with unresolved D. Trimming left V 0 bases short and J 2 bases short, with 16 bases between. Germline CDR1 is MGHRA and CDR2 is YSYEKL. The CDR3 runs to 17 residues. In DNA, the CDR3 is TGCGCCAGCAGCCAAGATCCAGGAGGACCGCCGAACTATGGCTACACCTTC. It specifies CASSQDPGGPPNYGYTF.

This rearrangement joins TRBV6-2 or TRBV6-3 to TRBJ2-7; possible D gene TRBD2, 7 bases. Germline CDR1 is MNHEY and CDR2 is SVGEGT. V lost 3 bases, J lost 3 bases, and 12 bases lay in between. This CDR3 is built from 14 residues. The CDR3 DNA follows: TGTGCCAGCAGTTATCGGGGGGCTCGCTACGAGCAGTACTTC. It codes for CASSYRGARYEQYF.

This chain joins TRBV10-1 and TRBJ2-5; 7 nucleotides agree with TRBD1. V shed 2 bases, J shed 5 bases, and the junction held 14 bases outside the gene matches. Germline V CDR1 and CDR2: WNHNN, SYGVQD (reference sequence). The CDR3 is 17 amino acids. The CDR3 bases are TGCGCCAGCAGTGAGCGACTTTTAGGGGGCACCTTCGAGACCCAGTACTTC. It is translated as CASSERLLGGTFETQYF.

The rearrangement joins TRBV6-1 to TRBJ2-6, with TRBD1 identical over 7 bases. Trimming at V came to 3 bases and at J to 1 base, leaving 6 bases not matched to a gene. The CDR3 is 17 amino acids. The germline CDR1 and CDR2 sequences are MNHNS and SASEGT. The CDR3 DNA is TGTGCCAGCAGTGAGAGACAGGGCTTGTCTGGGGCCAACGTCCTGACTTTC. The encoded protein is CASSERQGLSGANVLTF.

The chain uses TRBV4-1 and TRBJ1-1; D gene ambiguous. V lost 6 bases and J lost 0, with 5 bases in between. The CDR3 covers 12 residues. From germline, CDR1 is MGHRA and CDR2 YSYEKL. CDR3 residues: CASSQVNTEAFF. CDR3 bases: TGCGCCAGCAGTCAGGTGAACACTGAAGCTTTCTTT.

This sequence joins TRBV2 and TRBJ2-7; D may be TRBD2 (7 bases). The germline CDR1 and CDR2 sequences are SNHLY and FYNNEI. V gave up 3 bases and J gave up 4 bases, with 16 bases separating them. CDR3 size: 15 residues. The CDR3 loop reads CASSDAGAGGYEQYF. CDR3 DNA: TGTGCCAGCAGTGATGCGGGGGCTGGGGGGTACGAGCAGTACTTC.

This clone was observed a single time. This chain joins TRBV5-1 and TRBJ2-7; possibly TRBD1 for D (5 bases). Germline loops: CDR1 SGHRS, CDR2 YFSETQ. The CDR3 contains 14 residues. The germline V and J ends were trimmed by 0 bases and 2 bases, with 9 bases remaining between them. CDR3 nucleotide sequence: TGCGCCAGCAGCTTGGACAGGAGAACCTACGAGCAGTACTTC. This sequence encodes CASSLDRRTYEQYF.

This chain uses TRBV5-4 with TRBJ2-5, with 10 bases fitting TRBD1. The CDR3 spans 17 residues. Germline V lookup: CDR1 SGHNT, CDR2 YYREEE (reference sequence). J lost 8 bases, V lost 3 bases, and 16 bases had no gene match. Written as DNA, the CDR3 is TGTGCCAGCAGCTCGCACCCTCCGGGACAGGGGTTCGGCACCCAGTACTTC. It encodes CASSSHPPGQGFGTQYF.

The chain uses TRBV7-2 and TRBJ1-1; D possibly corresponds to TRBD1 (5 bases). CDR3 size: 13 residues. Trimming cost V 3 bases and J 6 bases, with 11 bases left between them. Germline CDR1 is SGHTA and CDR2 is FQGNSA. CDR3 region: CASSFRLGAEAFF. CDR3 DNA sequence: TGTGCCAGCAGCTTCCGTCTGGGGGCTGAAGCTTTCTTT.

The chain employs TRBV18 and TRBJ2-7; 8 bases fit TRBD1. V dropped 5 bases and J dropped 3; count of bases not matched to a gene: 24. CDR1 and CDR2 (germline): KGHSH, LQKENI. This CDR3 has 20 residues. In nucleotides, the CDR3 is TGTGCCAGCTCATTCTTTCAGGGGGCGAGGTTTGAGGTTCCGGTCTACGAGCAGTACTTC. Amino acids: CASSFFQGARFEVPVYEQYF.

The gene calls are TRBV19 and TRBJ1-5; D uncertain. The CDR3 sequence is 14 residues long. Per germline, CDR1 LNHDA and CDR2 SQIVND (reference sequence). V lost 3 bases and J 7 bases, leaving 13 bases between the germline ends. CDR3 protein: CASSILGIDQPQHF. In DNA form, the CDR3 reads TGTGCCAGTAGTATTTTAGGAATCGACCAGCCCCAGCATTTT.

In this sample, this clone turned up once. The chain combines TRBV3-1 (or the pseudogene TRBV3-2) with TRBJ1-6; maybe TRBD1 (6 bases). Germline CDR1 is LGHDT and CDR2 is YNNKEL (reference sequence). The V gene lost 0 bases and the J gene lost 13 bases, with 19 bases spanning the gap. The CDR3 length is 16 residues. The CDR3 loop reads CASSQDLGTRNGPLHF. Written as DNA, the CDR3 is TGTGCCAGCAGCCAAGATTTAGGGACAAGAAATGGGCCCCTCCACTTT.

This chain uses TRBV2 with TRBJ2-1; 7 positions match TRBD2. This CDR3 comprises 14 residues. CDR1 SNHLY and CDR2 FYNNEI come from the germline V gene. V lost 4 bases and J lost 12; bases outside the gene matches: 12. The CDR3 DNA reads TGTGCCAGCAGTGCATACGTCGCGGGGGATGCGCAGTTCTTC. Translated: CASSAYVAGDAQFF.

The count of this clone is one. The rearrangement uses TRBV5-8 and TRBJ1-4, with TRBD1 identical over 8 bases. Germline V gene data show CDR1 as SGHTS and CDR2 as YDEGEE. The V segment lost 4 bases and the J segment 8 bases; nucleotides outside the gene matches: 7. The CDR3 is made up of 14 amino acids. The CDR3 DNA is TGTGCCAGCAGCCAAGGACAGGGCTACGAAAAACTGTTTTTT. Translated, it gives CASSQGQGYEKLFF.

This chain links TRBV7-6 with TRBJ1-4, with D maybe TRBD1 (6 bases). The germline V gene has CDR1 SGHVS and CDR2 FNYEAQ. V was shortened by 2 bases and J by 2 bases, with 9 bases between the two germline ends. This CDR3 has 15 residues. CDR3 DNA sequence: TGTGCCAGCAGCTTATGGGGGGGCACTAATGAAAAACTGTTTTTT. Protein product: CASSLWGGTNEKLFF.

The chain is built from TRBV19 and TRBJ2-5; TRBD1 matches at 7 bases. Germline V gives CDR1 LNHDA, CDR2 SQIVND (reference sequence). V lost 9 bases and J lost 1; bases outside the gene matches: 5. The CDR3 is made up of 13 amino acids. For the CDR3, the DNA is TGTGCCAGCCATGGGACAGTCCAAGAGACCCAGTACTTC. Translation: CASHGTVQETQYF.

As concerns this clone: The identical CDR3 is also encoded by other nucleotide sequences in the sample. The chain uses TRBV5-4 and TRBJ2-7; 7 bases are shared with TRBD1. The CDR3 extends over 15 amino acids. Per the germline V gene, CDR1 is SGHNT and CDR2 is YYREEE (reference sequence). Trimming at V came to 4 bases and at J to 0 bases, leaving 7 bases not matched to a gene. The CDR3 nucleotides read TGTGCCAGCAGCCTGGGGACAGTTAGCTCCTACGAGCAGTACTTC. The encoded protein is CASSLGTVSSYEQYF. The variable domain in full, completed from reference TRBV5-4 and TRBJ2-7, reads ETGVTQSPTHLIKTRGQQVTLRCSSQSGHNTVSWYQQALGQGPQFIFQYYREEENGRGNFPPRFSGLQFPNYSSELNVNALELDDSALYLCASSLGTVSSYEQYFGPGTRLTVT.

The rearrangement joins TRBV9 to TRBJ1-3; no reliable D call. CDR3 size: 15 residues. V lost 5 bases and J 0 bases, leaving 12 bases between the germline ends. Germline V gives CDR1 SGDLS, CDR2 YYNGEE. The CDR3 coding sequence is TGTGCCAGCAGTCCTGGACCGCACTCTGGAAACACCATATATTTT. Residues: CASSPGPHSGNTIYF.

Concerning this clone: One end of the junction fails to match germline, which may point to a read error. The chain uses TRBV11-2 and TRBJ1-5, with D hard to call. Germline assignment: CDR1 SGHAT and CDR2 FQNNGV. The CDR3 runs 13 residues. The CDR3 sequence is CASSLEANQPQHF. The CDR3 region has the DNA TGTGCCAGCAGCCTAGAGGCAAATCAGCCCCAGCATTTT.

The genes are TRBV2 and TRBJ1-1, with D uncertain. The CDR3 length is 14 residues. V was clipped by 8 bases and J by 0 bases, with 13 bases between them. Looked up from germline, CDR1 is SNHLY and CDR2 is FYNNEI. CDR3 in DNA: TGTGCCAGCCGGGCGAGGAAGATGAACACTGAAGCTTTCTTT. Protein sequence: CASRARKMNTEAFF.

The gene calls are TRBV18 and TRBJ1-6, with D uncertain. CDR3 length equals 15 residues. The V end was cut by 2 bases, the J end by 8 bases, with 13 bases between. In germline, CDR1 is KGHSH, CDR2 LQKENI. Here the CDR3 reads CASSPAGLRDSPLHF. Written as DNA, the CDR3 is TGTGCCAGCTCACCAGCGGGGTTGAGGGATTCACCCCTCCACTTT.

J is TRBJ1-3 and V is TRBV29-1; D gene unclear. Per the germline V gene, CDR1 is SQVTM and CDR2 is ANQGSEA. This CDR3 comprises 13 residues. V was cut by 5 bases and J by 0 bases, with 8 bases left in between. The CDR3 DNA is TGCAGCGTTATACAAGTCTCTGGAAACACCATATATTTT. It yields the protein CSVIQVSGNTIYF.

The V and J genes are TRBV2 and TRBJ1-2; a weak D match, TRBD1 (5 bases). The germline CDR1 and CDR2 sequences are SNHLY and FYNNEI. Trimming shortened V by 7 bases and J by 4 bases, and 13 bases separated the two germline ends. The CDR3 runs to 13 residues. CDR3 sequence: CASNTRAGYGYTF. The CDR3 bases are TGTGCCAGCAACACCAGGGCGGGCTATGGCTACACCTTC.

The V gene is TRBV7-9, the J gene TRBJ1-1; perhaps TRBD1 as D (6 bases). Germline lookup yields CDR1 SEHNR and CDR2 FQNEAQ (reference sequence). V was shortened by 5 bases and J by 3 bases, with 22 bases between the two germline ends. This CDR3 spans 17 amino acids. CDR3 sequence (DNA): TGTGCCAGCAGCCCCAGGGCCCGGACAGCAGTGGACACTGAAGCTTTCTTT. It translates to CASSPRARTAVDTEAFF.

The J gene is TRBJ2-1, the V gene TRBV7-9, with D perhaps being TRBD1 or TRBD2 (5 bases each). V lost 7 bases, J lost 2 bases, and 18 bases lay in between. The CDR3 loop spans 16 amino acids. The germline gives CDR1 SEHNR, CDR2 FQNEAQ (reference sequence). CDR3 coding DNA: TGTGCCAGCACCTTCCATGGTGTGGGGGCCTACAATGAGCAGTTCTTC. The encoded protein is CASTFHGVGAYNEQFF.

V gene TRBV13 combines with J gene TRBJ2-1; no reliable D call. V was cut by 0 bases and J by 5 bases, with 8 bases left in between. Per germline, CDR1 PRHDT and CDR2 FYEKMQ (reference sequence). The CDR3 consists of 14 residues. The CDR3 coding sequence is TGTGCCAGCAGCTTAGGGGGTTCGGACAATGAGCAGTTCTTC. Its translation: CASSLGGSDNEQFF.

On this clone itself: Other DNA sequences in the same sample also yield this CDR3. This chain joins TRBV28 and TRBJ2-7; D not certain. This CDR3 comprises 12 residues. The V gene's germline CDR1 is MDHEN and CDR2 SYDVKM. V lost 1 base and J lost 4, with 5 bases in between. CDR3 loop: CASSLSSYEQYF. As DNA, the CDR3 is TGTGCCAGCAGTTTATCCTCTTACGAGCAGTACTTC.